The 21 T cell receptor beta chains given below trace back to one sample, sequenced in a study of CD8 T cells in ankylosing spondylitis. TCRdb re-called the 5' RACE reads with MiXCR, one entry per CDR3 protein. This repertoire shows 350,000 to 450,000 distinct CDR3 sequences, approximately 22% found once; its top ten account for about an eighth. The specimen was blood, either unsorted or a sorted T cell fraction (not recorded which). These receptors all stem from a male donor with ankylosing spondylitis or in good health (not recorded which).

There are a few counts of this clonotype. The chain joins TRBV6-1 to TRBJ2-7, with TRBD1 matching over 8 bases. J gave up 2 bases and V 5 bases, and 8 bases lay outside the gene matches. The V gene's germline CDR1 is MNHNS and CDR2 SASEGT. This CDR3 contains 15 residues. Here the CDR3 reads CASSIGQGDTYEQYF. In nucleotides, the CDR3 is TGTGCCAGCAGTATAGGACAGGGCGACACCTACGAGCAGTACTTC.

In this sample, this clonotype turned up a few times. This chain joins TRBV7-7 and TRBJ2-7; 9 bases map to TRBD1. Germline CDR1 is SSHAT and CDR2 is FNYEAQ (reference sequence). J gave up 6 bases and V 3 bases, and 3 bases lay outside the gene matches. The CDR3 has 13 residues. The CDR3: CASSFTGGGEQYF. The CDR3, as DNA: TGTGCCAGCAGCTTTACAGGGGGCGGCGAGCAGTACTTC.

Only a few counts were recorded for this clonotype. For the CDR3, the DNA is TGTGCCAGCAGCCCCACACCCGACAGGCACTCCTACGAGCAGTACTTC. This translates into CASSPTPDRHSYEQYF. The chain is built from TRBV7-9 and TRBJ2-7; perhaps TRBD1 as D (6 bases). The CDR3 runs 16 residues. V was shortened by 5 bases and J by 0 bases, with 17 bases between the two germline ends. Germline V gene data show CDR1 as SEHNR and CDR2 as FQNEAQ (reference sequence).

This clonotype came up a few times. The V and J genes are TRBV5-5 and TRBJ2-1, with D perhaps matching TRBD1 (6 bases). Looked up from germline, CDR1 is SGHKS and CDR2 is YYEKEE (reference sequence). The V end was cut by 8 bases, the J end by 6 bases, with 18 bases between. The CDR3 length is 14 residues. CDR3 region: CARNRAGASNEQFF. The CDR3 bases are TGTGCCAGGAACAGGGCGGGCGCGAGCAATGAGCAGTTCTTC.

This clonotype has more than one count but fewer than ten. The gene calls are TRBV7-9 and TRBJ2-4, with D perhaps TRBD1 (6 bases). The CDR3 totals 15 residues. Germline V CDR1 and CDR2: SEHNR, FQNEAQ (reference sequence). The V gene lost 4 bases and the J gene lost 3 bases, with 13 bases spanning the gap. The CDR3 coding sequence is TGTGCCAGCAGCTCCTCCGTCAGGGGCAAAAACATTCAGTACTTC. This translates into CASSSSVRGKNIQYF.

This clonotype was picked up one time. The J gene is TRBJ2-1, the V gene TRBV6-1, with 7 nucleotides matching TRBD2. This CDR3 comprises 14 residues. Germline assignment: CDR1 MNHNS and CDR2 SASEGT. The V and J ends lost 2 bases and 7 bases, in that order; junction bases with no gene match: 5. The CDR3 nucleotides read TGTGCCAGCAGTGAATCTCTAGCGGAAAATGAGCAGTTCTTC. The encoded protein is CASSESLAENEQFF.

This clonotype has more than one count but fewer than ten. The CDR3: CASSLVGGSNQPQHF. The CDR3 DNA is TGTGCCAGCAGCCTCGTAGGGGGGAGCAATCAGCCCCAGCATTTT. The genes are TRBV7-9 and TRBJ1-5, with D tentatively TRBD1 (6 bases). The germline V gene encodes CDR1 SEHNR and CDR2 FQNEAQ (reference sequence). Trimming cost V 5 bases and J 1 base, with 12 bases left between them. This CDR3 spans 15 amino acids.

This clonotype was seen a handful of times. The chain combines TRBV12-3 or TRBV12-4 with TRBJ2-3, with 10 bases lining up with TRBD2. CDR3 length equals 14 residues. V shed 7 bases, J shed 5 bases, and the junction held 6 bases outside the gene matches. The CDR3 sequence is CASKLAGAGDTQYF. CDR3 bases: TGTGCCAGCAAGCTAGCGGGGGCGGGAGATACGCAGTATTTT.

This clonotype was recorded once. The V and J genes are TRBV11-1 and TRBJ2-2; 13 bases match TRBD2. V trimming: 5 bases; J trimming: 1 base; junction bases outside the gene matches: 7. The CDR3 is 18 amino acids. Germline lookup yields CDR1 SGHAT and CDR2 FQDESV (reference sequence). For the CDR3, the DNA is TGTGCCAGCAGCCCGTCCGGGACTAGCGGGGAGAACACCGGGGAGCTGTTTTTT. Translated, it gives CASSPSGTSGENTGELFF.

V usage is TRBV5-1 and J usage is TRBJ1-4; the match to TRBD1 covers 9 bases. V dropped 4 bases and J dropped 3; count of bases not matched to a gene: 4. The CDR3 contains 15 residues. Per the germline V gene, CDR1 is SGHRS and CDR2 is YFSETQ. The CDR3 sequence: CASSARQGANEKLFF. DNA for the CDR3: TGCGCCAGCAGCGCCCGACAGGGGGCTAATGAAAAACTGTTTTTT.

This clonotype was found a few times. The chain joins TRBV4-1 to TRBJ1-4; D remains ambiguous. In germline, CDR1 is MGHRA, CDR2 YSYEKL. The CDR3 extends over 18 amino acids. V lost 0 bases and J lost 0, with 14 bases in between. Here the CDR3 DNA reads TGCGCCAGCAGCCAAGAAGCCGGGTCAGGAGCAACTAATGAAAAACTGTTTTTT. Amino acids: CASSQEAGSGATNEKLFF.

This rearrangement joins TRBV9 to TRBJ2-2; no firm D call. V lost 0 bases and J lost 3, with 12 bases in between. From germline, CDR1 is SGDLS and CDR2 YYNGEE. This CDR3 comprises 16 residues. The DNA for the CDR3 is TGTGCCAGCAGCGTAGCTAGACAATACGACACCGGGGAGCTGTTTTTT. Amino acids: CASSVARQYDTGELFF.

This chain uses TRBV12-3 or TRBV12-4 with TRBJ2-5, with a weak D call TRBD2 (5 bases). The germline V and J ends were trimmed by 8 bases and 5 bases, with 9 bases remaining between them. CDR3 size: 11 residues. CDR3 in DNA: TGTGCCAGCCGCGGGTGGGAGACCCAGTACTTC. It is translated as CASRGWETQYF.

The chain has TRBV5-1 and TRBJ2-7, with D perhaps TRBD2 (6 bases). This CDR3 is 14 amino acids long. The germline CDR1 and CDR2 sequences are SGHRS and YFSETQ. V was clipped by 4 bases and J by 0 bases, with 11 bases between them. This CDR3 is CASSGGTFSYEQYF. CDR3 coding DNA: TGCGCCAGCAGCGGGGGGACTTTCTCCTACGAGCAGTACTTC.

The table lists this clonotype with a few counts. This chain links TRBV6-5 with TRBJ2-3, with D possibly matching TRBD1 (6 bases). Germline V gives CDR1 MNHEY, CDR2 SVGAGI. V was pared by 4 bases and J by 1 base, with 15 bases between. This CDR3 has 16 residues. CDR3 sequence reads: CASSFQGLRGTDTQYF. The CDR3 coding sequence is TGTGCCAGCAGTTTTCAGGGGTTACGAGGCACAGATACGCAGTATTTT.

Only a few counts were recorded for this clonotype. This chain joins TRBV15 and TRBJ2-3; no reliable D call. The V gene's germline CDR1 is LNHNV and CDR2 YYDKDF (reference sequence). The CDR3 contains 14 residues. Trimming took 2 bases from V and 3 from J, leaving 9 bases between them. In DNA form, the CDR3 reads TGTGCCACCAGCAGATTAGGACCAACAGATACGCAGTATTTT. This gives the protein CATSRLGPTDTQYF.

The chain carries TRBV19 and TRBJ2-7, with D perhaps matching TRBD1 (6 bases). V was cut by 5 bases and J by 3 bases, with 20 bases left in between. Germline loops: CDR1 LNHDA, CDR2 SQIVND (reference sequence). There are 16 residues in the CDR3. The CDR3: CASSLFGVQGVYEQYF. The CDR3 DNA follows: TGTGCCAGTAGTCTTTTTGGGGTACAGGGAGTCTACGAGCAGTACTTC.

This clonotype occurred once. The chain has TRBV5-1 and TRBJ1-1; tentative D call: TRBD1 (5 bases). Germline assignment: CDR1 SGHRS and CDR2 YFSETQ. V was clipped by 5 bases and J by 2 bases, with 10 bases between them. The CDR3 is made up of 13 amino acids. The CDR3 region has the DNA TGCGCCAGCAGGACAGCGGGTAACACTGAAGCTTTCTTT. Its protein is CASRTAGNTEAFF.

In nucleotides, the CDR3 is TGCAGTGCTAGATGGCAGGGCTCCACTGAAGCTTTCTTT. Translated: CSARWQGSTEAFF. The V call is TRBV20-1, the J call TRBJ1-1; possibly TRBD1 for D (5 bases). The germline CDR1 and CDR2 sequences are DFQATT and SNEGSKA (reference sequence). The CDR3 has 13 amino acids. V was trimmed by 2 bases and J by 4 bases, leaving 11 bases between them.

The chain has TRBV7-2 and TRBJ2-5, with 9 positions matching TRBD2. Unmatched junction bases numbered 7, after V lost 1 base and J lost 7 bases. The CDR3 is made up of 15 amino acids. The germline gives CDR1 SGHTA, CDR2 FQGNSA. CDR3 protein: CASSLVAGGRGTQYF. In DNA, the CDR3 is TGTGCCAGCAGCTTAGTTGCGGGGGGGCGGGGGACCCAGTACTTC. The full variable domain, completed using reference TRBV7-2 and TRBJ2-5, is GAGVSQSPSNKVTEKGKDVELRCDPISGHTALYWYRQSLGQGLEFLIYFQGNSAPDKSGLPSDRFSAERTGGSVSTLTIQRTQQEDSAVYLCASSLVAGGRGTQYFGPGTRLLVL.

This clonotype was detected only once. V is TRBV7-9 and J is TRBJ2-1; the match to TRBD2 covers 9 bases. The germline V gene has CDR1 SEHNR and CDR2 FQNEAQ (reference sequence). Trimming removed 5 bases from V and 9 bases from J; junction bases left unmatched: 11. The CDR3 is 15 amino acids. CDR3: CASSARTSDGGEQFF. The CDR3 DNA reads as TGTGCCAGCAGCGCGAGGACTAGCGATGGCGGTGAGCAGTTCTTC.